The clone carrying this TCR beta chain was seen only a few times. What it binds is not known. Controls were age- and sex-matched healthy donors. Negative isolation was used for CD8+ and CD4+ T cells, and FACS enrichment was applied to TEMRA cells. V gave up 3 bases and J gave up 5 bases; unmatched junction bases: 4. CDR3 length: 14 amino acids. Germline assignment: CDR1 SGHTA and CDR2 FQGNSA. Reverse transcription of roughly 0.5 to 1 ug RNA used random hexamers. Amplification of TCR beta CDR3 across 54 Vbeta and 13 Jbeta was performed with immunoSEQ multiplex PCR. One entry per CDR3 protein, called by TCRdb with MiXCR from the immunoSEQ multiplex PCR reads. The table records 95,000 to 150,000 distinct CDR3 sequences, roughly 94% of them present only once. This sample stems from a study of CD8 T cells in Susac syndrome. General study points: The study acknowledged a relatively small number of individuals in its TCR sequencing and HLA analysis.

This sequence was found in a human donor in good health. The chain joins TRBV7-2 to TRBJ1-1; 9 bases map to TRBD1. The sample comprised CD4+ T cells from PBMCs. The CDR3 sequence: CASSLGQGTTEAFF. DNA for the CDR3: TGTGCCAGCAGCTTGGGACAGGGTACGACTGAAGCTTTCTTT.